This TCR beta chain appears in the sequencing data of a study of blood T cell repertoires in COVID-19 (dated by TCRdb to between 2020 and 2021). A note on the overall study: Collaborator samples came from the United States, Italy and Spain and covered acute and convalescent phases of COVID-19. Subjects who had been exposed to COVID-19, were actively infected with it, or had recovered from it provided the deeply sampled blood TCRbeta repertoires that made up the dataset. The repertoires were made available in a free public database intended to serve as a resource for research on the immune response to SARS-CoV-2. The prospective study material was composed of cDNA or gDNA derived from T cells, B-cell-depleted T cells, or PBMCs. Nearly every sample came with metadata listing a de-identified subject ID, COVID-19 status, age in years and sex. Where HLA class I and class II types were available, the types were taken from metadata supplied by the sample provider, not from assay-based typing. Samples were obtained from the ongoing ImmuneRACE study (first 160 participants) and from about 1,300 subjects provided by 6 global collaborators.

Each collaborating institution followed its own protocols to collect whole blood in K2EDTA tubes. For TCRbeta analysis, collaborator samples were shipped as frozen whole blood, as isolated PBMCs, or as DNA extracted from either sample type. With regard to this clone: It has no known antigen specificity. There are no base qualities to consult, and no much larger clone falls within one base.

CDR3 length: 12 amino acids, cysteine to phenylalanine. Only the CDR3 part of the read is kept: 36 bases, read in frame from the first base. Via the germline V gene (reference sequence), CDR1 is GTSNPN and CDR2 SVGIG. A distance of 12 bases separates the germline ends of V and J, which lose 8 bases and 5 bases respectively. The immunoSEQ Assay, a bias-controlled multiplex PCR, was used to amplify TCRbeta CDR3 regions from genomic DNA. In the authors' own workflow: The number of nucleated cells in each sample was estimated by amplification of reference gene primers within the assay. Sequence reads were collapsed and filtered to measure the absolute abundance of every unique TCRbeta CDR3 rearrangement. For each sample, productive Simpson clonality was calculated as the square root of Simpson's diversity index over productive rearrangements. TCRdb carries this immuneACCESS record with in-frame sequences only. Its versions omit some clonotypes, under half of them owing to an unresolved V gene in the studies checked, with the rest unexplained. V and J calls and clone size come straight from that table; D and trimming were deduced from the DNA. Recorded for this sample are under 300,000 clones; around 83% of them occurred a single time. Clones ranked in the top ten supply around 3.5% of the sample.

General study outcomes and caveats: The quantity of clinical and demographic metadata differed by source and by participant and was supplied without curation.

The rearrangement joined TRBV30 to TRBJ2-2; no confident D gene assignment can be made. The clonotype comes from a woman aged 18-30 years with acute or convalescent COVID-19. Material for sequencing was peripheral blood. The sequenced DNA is TGTGCCCGACCCGGGTCGACCGGGGAGCTGTTTTTT. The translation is CARPGSTGELFF.